The sequence of this TCR beta chain was determined in a study of T cell changes during pregnancy in multiple sclerosis (dated by TCRdb to the late 2010s). Notes on the research overall: Changes in the T cell repertoire over the course of pregnancy were examined in this study in women with multiple sclerosis.

Comment on this clone: Its cognate antigen has yet to be identified. Per-nucleotide qualities are absent, and no much larger clonotype sits a single base away.

Library construction relied on the immunoSEQ multiplex PCR assay. Not all clones reach the TCRdb copy of this immuneACCESS table, which keeps in-frame sequences only. Checked studies attribute under half of the gap to unresolved V genes and leave the rest unexplained. In this sample the table shows roughly 41,000 clones, approximately 94% of which occur a single time. Clones ranked in the top ten supply less than 2% of the sample. From the cysteine up to the phenylalanine, the CDR3 has a length of 13 residues. Only the CDR3 portion is preserved as DNA: 39 bases, with reading frame beginning at the first base. The germline V and J ends show losses of 9 bases and 1 base respectively, and no gene match explains 4 bases of the junction. CDR1 and CDR2, looked up from the germline V gene (reference sequence), are LNHDA and SQIVND.

The V and J segments used are TRBV19 and TRBJ1-1, and 8 junctional nucleotides match TRBD1. The starting material was peripheral blood, obtained in the third trimester of pregnancy. The sequence was collected from a female donor with multiple sclerosis, enrolled in a pregnancy study. Read as DNA, the sequence is TGTGCCAGCTTCGACAGGGGGAACACTGAAGCTTTCTTT. This encodes CASFDRGNTEAFF.